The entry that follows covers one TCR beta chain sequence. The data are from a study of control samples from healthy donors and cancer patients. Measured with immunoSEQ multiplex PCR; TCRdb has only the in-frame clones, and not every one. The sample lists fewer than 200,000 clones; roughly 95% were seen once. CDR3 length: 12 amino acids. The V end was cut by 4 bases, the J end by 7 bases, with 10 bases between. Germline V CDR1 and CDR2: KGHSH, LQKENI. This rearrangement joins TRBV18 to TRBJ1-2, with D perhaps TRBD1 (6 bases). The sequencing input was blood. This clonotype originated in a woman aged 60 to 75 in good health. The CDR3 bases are TGTGCCAGCTCACAAGAGGACAGTGGCTACACCTTC. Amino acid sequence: CASSQEDSGYTF.